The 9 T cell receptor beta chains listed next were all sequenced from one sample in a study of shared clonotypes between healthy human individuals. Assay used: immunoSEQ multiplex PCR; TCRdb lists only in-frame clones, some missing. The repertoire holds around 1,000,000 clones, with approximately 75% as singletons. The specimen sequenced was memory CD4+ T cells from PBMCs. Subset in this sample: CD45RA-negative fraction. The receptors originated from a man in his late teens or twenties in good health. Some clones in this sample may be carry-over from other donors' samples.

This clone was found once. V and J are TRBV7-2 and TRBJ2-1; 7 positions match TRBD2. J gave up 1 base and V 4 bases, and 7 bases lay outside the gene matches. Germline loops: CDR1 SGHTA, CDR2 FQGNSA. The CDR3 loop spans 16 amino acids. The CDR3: CASSSGREWSYNEQFF. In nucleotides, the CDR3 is TGTGCCAGCAGCTCGGGGCGGGAGTGGTCCTACAATGAGCAGTTCTTC.

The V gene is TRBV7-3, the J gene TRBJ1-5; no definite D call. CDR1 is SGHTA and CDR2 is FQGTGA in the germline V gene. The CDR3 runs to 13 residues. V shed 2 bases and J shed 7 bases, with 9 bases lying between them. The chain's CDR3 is CASSLGEGQPQHF. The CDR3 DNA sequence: TGTGCCAGCAGCTTAGGGGAAGGGCAGCCCCAGCATTTT.

The CDR3 DNA sequence: TGTGCCCAAACGGGTGGTGCCTACACTGAAGCTTTCTTT. This gives the protein CAQTGGAYTEAFF. The genes are TRBV30 and TRBJ1-1; D is unclear. The CDR3 loop spans 13 amino acids. With 8 bases removed from V and 3 bases from J, the gap between germline ends came to 16 bases. Per germline, CDR1 GTSNPN and CDR2 SVGIG (reference sequence).

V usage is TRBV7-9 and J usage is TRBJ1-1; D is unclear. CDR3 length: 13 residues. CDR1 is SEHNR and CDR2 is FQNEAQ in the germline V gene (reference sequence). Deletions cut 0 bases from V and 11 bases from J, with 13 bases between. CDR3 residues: CASSLASAPGAFF. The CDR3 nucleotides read TGTGCCAGCAGCTTAGCCTCGGCGCCGGGGGCTTTCTTT.

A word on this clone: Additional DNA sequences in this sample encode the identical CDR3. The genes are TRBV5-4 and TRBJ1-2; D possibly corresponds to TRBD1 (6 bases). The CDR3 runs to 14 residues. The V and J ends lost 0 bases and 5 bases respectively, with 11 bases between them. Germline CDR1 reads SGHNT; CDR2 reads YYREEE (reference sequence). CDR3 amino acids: CASSLEGGTYGYTF. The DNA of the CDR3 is TGTGCCAGCAGCTTGGAGGGGGGGACGTATGGCTACACCTTC.

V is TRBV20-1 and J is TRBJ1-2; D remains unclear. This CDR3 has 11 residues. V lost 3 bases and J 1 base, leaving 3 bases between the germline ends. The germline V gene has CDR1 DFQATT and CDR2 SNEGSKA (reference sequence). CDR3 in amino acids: CSARINYGYTF. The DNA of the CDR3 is TGCAGTGCTAGGATTAACTATGGCTACACCTTC.

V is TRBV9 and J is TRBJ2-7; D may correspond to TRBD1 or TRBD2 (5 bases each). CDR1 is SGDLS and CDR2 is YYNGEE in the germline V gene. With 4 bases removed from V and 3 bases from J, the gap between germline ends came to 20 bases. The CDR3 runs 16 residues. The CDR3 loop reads CASSQKSGATGYEQYF. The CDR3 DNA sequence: TGTGCCAGCAGCCAAAAGTCCGGGGCCACGGGCTACGAGCAGTACTTC.

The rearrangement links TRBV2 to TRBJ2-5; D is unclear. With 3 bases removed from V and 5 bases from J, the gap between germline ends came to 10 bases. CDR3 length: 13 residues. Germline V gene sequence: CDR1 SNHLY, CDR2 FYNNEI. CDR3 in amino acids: CASSDGGWETQYF. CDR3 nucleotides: TGTGCCAGCAGTGATGGCGGTTGGGAGACCCAGTACTTC.

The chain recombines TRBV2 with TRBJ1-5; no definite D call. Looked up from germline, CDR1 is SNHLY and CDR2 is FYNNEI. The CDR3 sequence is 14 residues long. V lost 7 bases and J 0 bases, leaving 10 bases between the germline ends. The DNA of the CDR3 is TGTGCCAGCAAGGAACTGATTAGCAATCAGCCCCAGCATTTT. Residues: CASKELISNQPQHF.